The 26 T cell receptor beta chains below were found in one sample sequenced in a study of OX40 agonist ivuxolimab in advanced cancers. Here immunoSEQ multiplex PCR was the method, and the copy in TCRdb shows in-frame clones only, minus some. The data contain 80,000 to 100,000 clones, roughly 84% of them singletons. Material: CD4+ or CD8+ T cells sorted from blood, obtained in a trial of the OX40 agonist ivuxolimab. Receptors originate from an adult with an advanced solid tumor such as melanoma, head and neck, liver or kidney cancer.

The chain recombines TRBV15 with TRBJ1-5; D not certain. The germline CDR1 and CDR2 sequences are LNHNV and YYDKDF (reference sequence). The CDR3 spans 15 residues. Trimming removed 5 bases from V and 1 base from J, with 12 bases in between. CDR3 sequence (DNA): TGTGCCACCAGCGGGATACAGTGGAGCAATCAGCCCCAGCATTTT. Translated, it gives CATSGIQWSNQPQHF.

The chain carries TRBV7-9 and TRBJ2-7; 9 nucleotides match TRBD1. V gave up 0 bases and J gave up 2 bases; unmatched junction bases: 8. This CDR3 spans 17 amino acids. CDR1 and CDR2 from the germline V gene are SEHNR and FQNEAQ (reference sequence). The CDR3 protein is CASSLAKGQGGPYEQYF. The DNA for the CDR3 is TGTGCCAGCAGCTTAGCTAAGGGACAGGGAGGTCCCTACGAGCAGTACTTC. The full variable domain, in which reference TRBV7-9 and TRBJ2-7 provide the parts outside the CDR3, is DTGVSQNPRHKITKRGQNVTFRCDPISEHNRLYWYRQTLGQGPEFLTYFQNEAQLEKSRLLSDRFSAERPKGSFSTLEIQRTEQGDSAMYLCASSLAKGQGGPYEQYFGPGTRLTVT.

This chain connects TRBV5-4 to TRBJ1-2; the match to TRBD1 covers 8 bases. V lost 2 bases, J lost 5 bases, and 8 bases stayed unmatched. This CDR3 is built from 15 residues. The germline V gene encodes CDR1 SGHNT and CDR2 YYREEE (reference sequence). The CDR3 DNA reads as TGTGCCAGCAGCTTAGCCGGGACAGGAAAATATGGCTACACCTTC. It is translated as CASSLAGTGKYGYTF.

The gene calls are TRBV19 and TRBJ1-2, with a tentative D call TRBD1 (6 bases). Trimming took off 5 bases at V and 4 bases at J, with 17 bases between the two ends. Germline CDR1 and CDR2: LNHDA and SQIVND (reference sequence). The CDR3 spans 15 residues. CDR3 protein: CASSYTDQGSYGYTF. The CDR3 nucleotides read TGTGCCAGTAGTTATACCGATCAGGGGAGCTATGGCTACACCTTC.

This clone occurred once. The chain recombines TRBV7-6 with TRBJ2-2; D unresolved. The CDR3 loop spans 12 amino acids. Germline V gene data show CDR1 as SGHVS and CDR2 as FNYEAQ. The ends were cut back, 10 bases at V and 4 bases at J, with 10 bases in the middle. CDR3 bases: TGTGCCAATATAGGAAGCACCGGGGAGCTGTTTTTT. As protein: CANIGSTGELFF.

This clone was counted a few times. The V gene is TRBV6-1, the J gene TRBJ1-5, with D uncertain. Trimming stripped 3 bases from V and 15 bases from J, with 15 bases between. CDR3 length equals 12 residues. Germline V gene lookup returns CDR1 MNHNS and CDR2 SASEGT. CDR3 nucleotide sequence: TGTGCCAGCAGTGAGGGCCACGCCGTGTCGCATTTT. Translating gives CASSEGHAVSHF.

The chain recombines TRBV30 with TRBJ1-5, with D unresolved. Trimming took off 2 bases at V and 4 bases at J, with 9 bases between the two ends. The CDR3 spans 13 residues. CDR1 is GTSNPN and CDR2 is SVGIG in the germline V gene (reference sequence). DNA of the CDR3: TGTGCCTGGAGTTTAGGAATTAATCAGCCCCAGCATTTT. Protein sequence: CAWSLGINQPQHF.

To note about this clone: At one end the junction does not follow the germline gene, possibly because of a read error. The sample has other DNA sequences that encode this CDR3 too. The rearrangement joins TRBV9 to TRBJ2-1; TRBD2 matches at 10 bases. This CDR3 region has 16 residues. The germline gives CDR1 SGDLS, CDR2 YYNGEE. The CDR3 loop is CASSARLAGALNEQFF. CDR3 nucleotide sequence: TGTGCTAGCAGCGCCCGTCTAGCGGGGGCCCTCAATGAGCAGTTCTTC.

CDR3 DNA sequence: TGTGCCACCAGCCGCGACAGGGACTCCTCCTATGGCTACACCTTC. This sequence encodes CATSRDRDSSYGYTF. The chain employs TRBV15 and TRBJ1-2, with 7 bases that match TRBD1. The CDR3 has 15 residues. Germline V gene sequence: CDR1 LNHNV, CDR2 YYDKDF (reference sequence). J gave up 4 bases and V 5 bases, and 10 bases lay outside the gene matches.

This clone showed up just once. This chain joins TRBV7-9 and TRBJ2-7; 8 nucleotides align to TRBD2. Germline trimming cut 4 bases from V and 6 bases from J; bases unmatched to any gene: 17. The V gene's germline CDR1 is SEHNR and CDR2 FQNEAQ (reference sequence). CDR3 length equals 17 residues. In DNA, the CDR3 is TGTGCCAGCAGCTACGGCCCCTTCGGGGGGGCCCCACTCGAGCAGTACTTC. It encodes CASSYGPFGGAPLEQYF.

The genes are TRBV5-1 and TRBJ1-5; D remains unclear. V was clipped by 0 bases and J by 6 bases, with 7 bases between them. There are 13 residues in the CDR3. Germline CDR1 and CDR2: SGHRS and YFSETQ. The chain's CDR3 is CASSLEWSQPQHF. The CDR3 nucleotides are TGCGCCAGCAGCTTGGAATGGAGTCAGCCCCAGCATTTT.

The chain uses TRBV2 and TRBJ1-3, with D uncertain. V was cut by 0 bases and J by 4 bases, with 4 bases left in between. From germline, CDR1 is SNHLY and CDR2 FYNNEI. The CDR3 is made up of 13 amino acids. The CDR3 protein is CASSEALGNTIYF. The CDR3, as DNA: TGTGCCAGCAGTGAAGCGCTGGGAAACACCATATATTTT.

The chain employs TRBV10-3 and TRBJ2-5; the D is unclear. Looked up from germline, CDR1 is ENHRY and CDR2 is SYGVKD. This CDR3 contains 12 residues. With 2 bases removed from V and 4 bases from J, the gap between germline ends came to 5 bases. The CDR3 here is CAISEIGETQYF. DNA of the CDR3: TGTGCCATCAGTGAGATTGGAGAGACCCAGTACTTC.

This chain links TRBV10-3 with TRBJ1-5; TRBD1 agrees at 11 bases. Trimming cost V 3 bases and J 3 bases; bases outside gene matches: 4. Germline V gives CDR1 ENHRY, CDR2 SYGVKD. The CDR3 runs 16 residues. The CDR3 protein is CAISDWGQGDNQPQHF. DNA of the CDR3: TGTGCCATCAGTGATTGGGGACAGGGGGACAATCAGCCCCAGCATTTT.

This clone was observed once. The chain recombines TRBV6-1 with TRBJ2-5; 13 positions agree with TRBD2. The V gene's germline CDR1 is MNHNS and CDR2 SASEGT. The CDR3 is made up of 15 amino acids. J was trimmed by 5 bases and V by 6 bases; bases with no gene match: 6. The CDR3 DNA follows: TGTGCCAGCAGGATGACTAGCGGGGGGACGGAGACCCAGTACTTC. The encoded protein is CASRMTSGGTETQYF.

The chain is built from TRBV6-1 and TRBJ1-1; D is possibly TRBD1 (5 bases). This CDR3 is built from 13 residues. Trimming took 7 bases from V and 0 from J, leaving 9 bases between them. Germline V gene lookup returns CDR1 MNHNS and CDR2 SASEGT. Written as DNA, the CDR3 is TGTGCCAGCACCGGACAATTGAACACTGAAGCTTTCTTT. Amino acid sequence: CASTGQLNTEAFF.

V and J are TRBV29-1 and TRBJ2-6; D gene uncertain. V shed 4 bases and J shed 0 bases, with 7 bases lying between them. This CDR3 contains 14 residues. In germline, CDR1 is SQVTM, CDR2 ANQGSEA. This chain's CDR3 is CSVARNSGANVLTF. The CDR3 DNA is TGCAGCGTTGCCCGGAACTCTGGGGCCAACGTCCTGACTTTC.

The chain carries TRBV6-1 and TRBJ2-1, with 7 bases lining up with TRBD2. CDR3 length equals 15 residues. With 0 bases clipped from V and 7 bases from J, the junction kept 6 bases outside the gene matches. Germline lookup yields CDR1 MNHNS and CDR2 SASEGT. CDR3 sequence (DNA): TGTGCCAGCAGTGAAGCGCGGCAGGGAGGGAATGAGCAGTTCTTC. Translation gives CASSEARQGGNEQFF.

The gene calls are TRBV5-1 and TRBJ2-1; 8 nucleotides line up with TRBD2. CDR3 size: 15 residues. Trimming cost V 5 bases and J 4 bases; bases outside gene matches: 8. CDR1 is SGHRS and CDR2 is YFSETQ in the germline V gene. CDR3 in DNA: TGCGCCAGCAGGAATGGCGGGGGGACGTACAATGAGCAGTTCTTC. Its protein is CASRNGGGTYNEQFF.

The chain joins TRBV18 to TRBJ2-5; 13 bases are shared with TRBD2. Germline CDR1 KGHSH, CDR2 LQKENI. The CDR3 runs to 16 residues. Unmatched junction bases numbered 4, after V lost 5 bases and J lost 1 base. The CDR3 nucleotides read TGTGCCAGCTCATCAAGACTAGCGGGGGGCCAAGAGACCCAGTACTTC. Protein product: CASSSRLAGGQETQYF. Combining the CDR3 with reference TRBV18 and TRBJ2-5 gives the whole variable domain NAGVMQNPRHLVRRRGQEARLRCSPMKGHSHVYWYRQLPEEGLKFMVYLQKENIIDESGMPKERFSAEFPKEGPSILRIQQVVRGDSAAYFCASSSRLAGGQETQYFGPGTRLLVL.

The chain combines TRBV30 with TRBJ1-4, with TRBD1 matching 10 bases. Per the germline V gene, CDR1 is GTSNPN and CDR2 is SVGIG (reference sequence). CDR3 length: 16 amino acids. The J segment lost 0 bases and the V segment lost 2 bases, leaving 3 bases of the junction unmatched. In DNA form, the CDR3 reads TGTGCCTGGAGTTCCGGACAGGGGGCAACTAATGAAAAACTGTTTTTT. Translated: CAWSSGQGATNEKLFF.

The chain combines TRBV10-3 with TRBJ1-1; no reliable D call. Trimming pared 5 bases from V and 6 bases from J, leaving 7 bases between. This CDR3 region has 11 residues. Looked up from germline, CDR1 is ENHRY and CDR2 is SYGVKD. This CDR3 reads CAISQGPEAFF. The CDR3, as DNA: TGTGCCATCAGTCAAGGACCTGAAGCTTTCTTT.

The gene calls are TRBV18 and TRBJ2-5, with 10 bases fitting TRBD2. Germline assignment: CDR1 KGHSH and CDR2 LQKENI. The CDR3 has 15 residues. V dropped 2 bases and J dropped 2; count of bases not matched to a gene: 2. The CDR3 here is CASSPGSGGQETQYF. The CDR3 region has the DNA TGTGCCAGCTCACCAGGTAGCGGGGGGCAAGAGACCCAGTACTTC.

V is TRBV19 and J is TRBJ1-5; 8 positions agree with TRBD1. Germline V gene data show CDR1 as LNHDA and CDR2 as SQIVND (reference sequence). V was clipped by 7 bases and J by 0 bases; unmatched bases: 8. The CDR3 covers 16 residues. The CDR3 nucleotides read TGTGCCAGTACCCCCCGGACAGGGTTTAGCAATCAGCCCCAGCATTTT. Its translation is CASTPRTGFSNQPQHF.

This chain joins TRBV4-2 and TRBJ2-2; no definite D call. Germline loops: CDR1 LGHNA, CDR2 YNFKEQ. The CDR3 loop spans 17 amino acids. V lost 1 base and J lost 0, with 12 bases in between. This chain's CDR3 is CASSQGRLKTNTGELFF. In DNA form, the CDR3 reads TGTGCCAGCAGCCAAGGACGGCTGAAAACGAACACCGGGGAGCTGTTTTTT.

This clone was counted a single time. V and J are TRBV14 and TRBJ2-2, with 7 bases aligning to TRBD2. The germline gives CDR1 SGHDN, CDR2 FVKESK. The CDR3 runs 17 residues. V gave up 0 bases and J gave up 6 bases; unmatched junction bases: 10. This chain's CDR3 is CASSQERRTREAGELFF. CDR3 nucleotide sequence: TGTGCCAGCAGCCAAGAGCGGAGGACACGGGAGGCCGGGGAGCTGTTTTTT.